The sequence of this T cell receptor beta chain was determined in a study of CD8 T cells in Susac syndrome. CDR1 and CDR2 from the germline V gene are MNHEY and SMNVEV (reference sequence). This CDR3 is built from 14 residues. Trimming removed 6 bases from V and 0 bases from J, with 12 bases in between. An amount of RNA that ranged from roughly 0.45 to 1 ug was reverse transcribed with random hexamers. TCRdb analysed the immunoSEQ multiplex PCR reads with MiXCR anew, one entry per CDR3 protein. Found here are roughly 150,000 distinct CDR3 sequences, about 95% of them singletons; the top ten hold under 0.15%.

J is TRBJ2-7 and V is TRBV27; D unresolved. The sample consisted of CD8+ T cells from PBMCs. The sequence came from a human donor with multiple sclerosis. Written as DNA, the CDR3 is TGTGCCAGCAGCCCGACGGTTAGCTCCTACGAGCAGTACTTC. It specifies CASSPTVSSYEQYF.